One T cell receptor (beta chain) is described in this entry. What it binds is unknown. Tagging with unique molecular identifiers was a feature of the TCR beta cDNA libraries. Via MiXCR, TCRdb re-called the PCR reads, giving one row per CDR3 protein. The repertoire has approximately 440,000 distinct CDR3 sequences, roughly 45% of them found once; the top ten carry 12%. The data belong to a study of post-analysis software for immune sequencing data. General study points: When the samples were clustered directly with F measure, those that had been prepared in the same batch showed strong co-clustering. Normalized Chao1 diversity was significantly reduced in patients versus controls.

Sequenced: blood. This TCR derives from a girl between 5 and 17 years old with multiple sclerosis.

DNA for the CDR3: TGTGCCAGCAGCCAAGTCTGGGGTTACGAGCAGTACTTC. Protein: CASSQVWGYEQYF. The rearrangement joins TRBV14 to TRBJ2-7; no definite D call. This CDR3 has 13 residues. Trimming pared 1 base from V and 4 bases from J, leaving 8 bases between. Per germline, CDR1 SGHDN and CDR2 FVKESK.